What follows are 30 T cell receptor beta chains derived from one specimen sequenced in a study of blood T cell repertoires in COVID-19. Using immunoSEQ multiplex PCR, the repertoire was profiled, and TCRdb retains in-frame clones only, with some absent. This table has about 180,000 clones, about 81% appearing once. Sequencing used peripheral blood. Source of these receptors: an elderly woman with COVID-19, enrolled during active disease.

The chain is built from TRBV10-3 and TRBJ2-1; a weak D match, TRBD1 (5 bases). The V end lost 4 bases, the J end lost 6 bases, and 19 bases lay between the germline ends. This CDR3 contains 16 residues. CDR1 is ENHRY, CDR2 SYGVKD, per germline. The CDR3 sequence: CAISAPDRPSGNEQFF. Here the CDR3 DNA reads TGTGCCATCAGTGCCCCAGACAGACCTTCAGGCAATGAGCAGTTCTTC.

This clone was seen just once. The chain recombines TRBV28 with TRBJ2-1; 10 bases are a match to TRBD2. This CDR3 is 15 amino acids long. Germline V gene data show CDR1 as MDHEN and CDR2 as SYDVKM. With V trimmed by 3 bases and J by 7 bases, 6 bases remained unmatched. The CDR3 nucleotides read TGTGCCAGCAGTTTGGTGGGACTAGCGAGGAATGAGCAGTTCTTC. It encodes CASSLVGLARNEQFF. Based on the CDR3 plus reference TRBV28 and TRBJ2-1, the full variable domain is DVKVTQSSRYLVKRTGEKVFLECVQDMDHENMFWYRQDPGLGLRLIYFSYDVKMKEKGDIPEGYSVSREKKERFSLILESASTNQTSMYLCASSLVGLARNEQFFGPGTRLTVL.

This sequence joins TRBV7-9 and TRBJ2-2; D call uncertain. Germline V gives CDR1 SEHNR, CDR2 FQNEAQ (reference sequence). Trimming left V 1 base short and J 5 bases short, with 5 bases between. There are 13 residues in the CDR3. CDR3 DNA sequence: TGTGCCAGCAGCTTAGAACGGACCGGGGAGCTGTTTTTT. Translated: CASSLERTGELFF.

The chain has TRBV18 and TRBJ2-1, with TRBD2 matching over 11 bases. The V gene's germline CDR1 is KGHSH and CDR2 LQKENI. CDR3 size: 14 residues. Trimming at V came to 9 bases and at J to 4 bases, leaving 5 bases not matched to a gene. CDR3 in amino acids: CASSGTSGYNEQFF. CDR3 in DNA: TGTGCCAGTTCCGGGACTAGCGGTTACAATGAGCAGTTCTTC.

The rearrangement links TRBV28 to TRBJ2-7; D is ambiguous. The germline V gene has CDR1 MDHEN and CDR2 SYDVKM. The CDR3 consists of 13 residues. Deletions cut 5 bases from V and 2 bases from J, with 10 bases between. This CDR3 is CASSLTLTYEQYF. The CDR3 DNA sequence: TGTGCCAGCAGTCTCACGCTAACCTACGAGCAGTACTTC.

The chain carries TRBV3-1 (or the pseudogene TRBV3-2) and TRBJ2-7, with D unclear. Deletions cut 0 bases from V and 2 bases from J, with 2 bases between. This CDR3 region has 12 residues. Germline V gene sequence: CDR1 LGHDT, CDR2 YNNKEL (reference sequence). CDR3 region: CASSQDAYEQYF. CDR3 in DNA: TGTGCCAGCAGCCAAGACGCCTACGAGCAGTACTTC.

Notes on this clone: Other DNA sequences in this specimen translate into the identical CDR3. The CDR3 DNA reads as TGCGCCAGCAGCCTCGGACAGGGTACCGGGGAGCTGTTTTTT. It specifies CASSLGQGTGELFF. The chain has TRBV5-1 and TRBJ2-2; 8 bases are a match to TRBD1. Germline trimming cut 4 bases from V and 5 bases from J; bases unmatched to any gene: 4. Germline assignment: CDR1 SGHRS and CDR2 YFSETQ. This CDR3 is 14 amino acids long.

This clone was observed a single time. CDR3: CASSPAGWSTEAFF. CDR3 sequence (DNA): TGTGCCAGCTCACCGGCAGGGTGGAGCACTGAAGCTTTCTTT. The chain links TRBV18 to TRBJ1-1, with D perhaps matching TRBD1 (5 bases). CDR3 length: 14 amino acids. V dropped 3 bases and J dropped 4 bases, with 12 bases sitting between them. Per germline, CDR1 KGHSH and CDR2 LQKENI.

This chain connects TRBV5-8 to TRBJ2-7; D is possibly TRBD2 (6 bases). This CDR3 spans 14 amino acids. Trimming stripped 2 bases from V and 4 bases from J, with 13 bases between. Germline-derived CDR1 and CDR2 are SGHTS and YDEGEE. CDR3 sequence reads: CASSFGLRTYEQYF. In nucleotides, the CDR3 is TGTGCCAGCAGCTTTGGACTACGGACGTACGAGCAGTACTTC. The whole variable domain, filled in from reference TRBV5-8 and TRBJ2-7, reads EAGVTQSPTHLIKTRGQQATLRCSPISGHTSVYWYQQALGLGLQFLLWYDEGEERNRGNFPPRFSGRQFPNYSSELNVNALELEDSALYLCASSFGLRTYEQYFGPGTRLTVT.

The J gene is TRBJ1-1, the V gene TRBV2; maybe TRBD1 (5 bases). CDR3 length: 11 residues. Trimming removed 6 bases from V and 11 bases from J, with 13 bases in between. Germline loops: CDR1 SNHLY, CDR2 FYNNEI. The CDR3 spells CASRVGQEAFF. DNA for the CDR3: TGTGCCAGCAGGGTGGGGCAGGAGGCTTTCTTT.

V is TRBV6-6 and J is TRBJ2-1, with D possibly TRBD2 on 5 matching bases. Trimming removed 2 bases at V and 7 bases at J, with 12 bases between. This CDR3 is 14 amino acids long. Germline values: CDR1 MNHNY, CDR2 SVGAGI (reference sequence). The CDR3 DNA is TGTGCCAGCAGTTACCCGATGCGCGGGAATGAGCAGTTCTTC. This encodes CASSYPMRGNEQFF.

This chain connects TRBV5-4 to TRBJ2-5; possibly TRBD1 for D (5 bases). Trimming took off 1 base at V and 4 bases at J, with 11 bases between the two ends. This CDR3 region has 14 residues. Germline lookup yields CDR1 SGHNT and CDR2 YYREEE (reference sequence). CDR3: CASSLKGSGETQYF. The CDR3, as DNA: TGTGCCAGCAGCTTGAAGGGGTCGGGAGAGACCCAGTACTTC.

The V call is TRBV18, the J call TRBJ1-2, with TRBD1 matching over 7 bases. There are 13 residues in the CDR3. The germline V gene has CDR1 KGHSH and CDR2 LQKENI. Losses at the gene ends were 2 bases for V and 8 bases for J; bases not matched to a gene: 5. The CDR3 nucleotides read TGTGCCAGCTCACCAGGGGACAGAGGAGGCTACACCTTC. It encodes CASSPGDRGGYTF.

This chain uses TRBV2 with TRBJ2-3; 10 nucleotides agree with TRBD2. From germline, CDR1 is SNHLY and CDR2 FYNNEI. The CDR3 sequence is 19 residues long. V shed 4 bases, J shed 2 bases, and the junction held 15 bases outside the gene matches. As DNA, the CDR3 is TGTGCCAGCAGTGGTTGGCGGGCTAGCGGGGGCCCCATCACAGATACGCAGTATTTT. Translating gives CASSGWRASGGPITDTQYF.

The rearrangement links TRBV9 to TRBJ2-7; TRBD1 matches 8 bases. J was trimmed by 3 bases and V by 4 bases; bases with no gene match: 9. Per germline, CDR1 SGDLS and CDR2 YYNGEE. The CDR3 runs 15 residues. DNA of the CDR3: TGTGCCAGCAGCCCCAATCAGGGGGCAATCTACGAGCAGTACTTC. This gives the protein CASSPNQGAIYEQYF.

This clone was seen only a few times. CDR3 nucleotide sequence: TGTGCCAGCAGTGATCTTGTGCCAGTCAGATTGAACACCGGGGAGCTGTTTTTT. It specifies CASSDLVPVRLNTGELFF. V and J are TRBV2 and TRBJ2-2; D is undetermined. Deletions cut 3 bases from V and 1 base from J, with 18 bases between. CDR1 is SNHLY, CDR2 FYNNEI, per germline. This CDR3 is 18 amino acids long.

This clone was counted only a few times. The rearrangement joins TRBV4-2 to TRBJ2-3; TRBD2 agrees at 7 bases. V shed 4 bases and J 2 bases; nucleotides not matched to a gene: 6. The CDR3 runs 15 residues. Per the germline V gene, CDR1 is LGHNA and CDR2 is YNFKEQ. CDR3 nucleotide sequence: TGTGCCAGCAGCCCCAGGAGCGGGGCCACAGATACGCAGTATTTT. Protein: CASSPRSGATDTQYF.

V usage is TRBV5-6 and J usage is TRBJ1-5, with D maybe TRBD1 (5 bases). Trimming removed 1 base at V and 2 bases at J, with 10 bases between. Germline V gene data show CDR1 as SGHDT and CDR2 as YYEEEE. The CDR3 loop spans 15 amino acids. CDR3 nucleotide sequence: TGTGCCAGCAGCTTGTTCAGGGATGGCAATCAGCCCCAGCATTTT. Residues: CASSLFRDGNQPQHF.

The chain is built from TRBV29-1 and TRBJ2-1, with 11 bases identical to TRBD2. The CDR3 covers 12 residues. The germline V gene encodes CDR1 SQVTM and CDR2 ANQGSEA. V trimming: 1 base; J trimming: 15 bases; junction bases outside the gene matches: 5. DNA for the CDR3: TGCAGCGTTGAAGCAGGGACTAGCGGTCGGTTCTTC. Protein sequence: CSVEAGTSGRFF.

This clone occurred a few times. The J gene is TRBJ1-2, the V gene TRBV13; 8 positions agree with TRBD1. This CDR3 contains 13 residues. Trimming at V came to 3 bases and at J to 5 bases, leaving 2 bases not matched to a gene. The germline V gene has CDR1 PRHDT and CDR2 FYEKMQ (reference sequence). CDR3: CASSLDRVYGYTF. The CDR3 DNA reads TGTGCCAGCAGCTTGGACAGGGTTTATGGCTACACCTTC.

The chain uses TRBV2 and TRBJ2-7; 10 bases line up with TRBD1. Germline CDR1 SNHLY, CDR2 FYNNEI. The CDR3 extends over 15 amino acids. V shed 2 bases and J 3 bases; nucleotides not matched to a gene: 4. The CDR3 DNA is TGTGCCAGCAGTGAATTCAGGACAGGGGGCTACGAGCAGTACTTC. It yields the protein CASSEFRTGGYEQYF.

The chain combines TRBV30 with TRBJ2-1; 9 bases match TRBD1. The CDR3 totals 13 residues. Germline CDR1 and CDR2: GTSNPN and SVGIG (reference sequence). V trimming: 2 bases; J trimming: 9 bases; junction bases outside the gene matches: 5. CDR3 loop: CAWSHDRGTEQFF. The CDR3 nucleotides read TGTGCCTGGAGTCACGACAGGGGGACTGAGCAGTTCTTC.

CDR3 loop: CASSPPGASGGFYNEQFF. CDR3 DNA sequence: TGTGCCAGCTCACCACCGGGGGCTAGCGGGGGCTTTTACAATGAGCAGTTCTTC. The V call is TRBV18, the J call TRBJ2-1; 10 positions match TRBD2. The V segment lost 0 bases and the J segment 4 bases; nucleotides outside the gene matches: 9. Germline V gene sequence: CDR1 KGHSH, CDR2 LQKENI. The CDR3 loop spans 18 amino acids.

The rearrangement uses TRBV19 and TRBJ2-2; D is undetermined. The V gene lost 3 bases and the J gene lost 0 bases, with 17 bases spanning the gap. Germline values: CDR1 LNHDA, CDR2 SQIVND (reference sequence). CDR3 length: 18 amino acids. CDR3 nucleotide sequence: TGTGCCAGTAGTATTCCCCCCCCCGTTGAGGCGAACACCGGGGAGCTGTTTTTT. Protein: CASSIPPPVEANTGELFF.

This chain connects TRBV6-2 or TRBV6-3 to TRBJ1-1; 7 nucleotides match TRBD1. The V and J ends lost 5 bases and 0 bases, in that order; junction bases with no gene match: 6. CDR1 MNHEY and CDR2 SVGEGT come from the germline V gene. The CDR3 contains 15 residues. The CDR3 DNA reads TGTGCCAGCAGTCGTCGGGACAGCTTGAACACTGAAGCTTTCTTT. As protein: CASSRRDSLNTEAFF.

The CDR3 DNA sequence: TGTGCCAGCAGTTTCGGGTCCAGTCAAGAGACCCAGTACTTC. The encoded protein is CASSFGSSQETQYF. The rearrangement links TRBV27 to TRBJ2-5; D not resolved. Germline values: CDR1 MNHEY, CDR2 SMNVEV (reference sequence). V was shortened by 3 bases and J by 2 bases, with 10 bases between the two germline ends. The CDR3 runs 14 residues.

The chain employs TRBV7-9 and TRBJ2-5, with a tentative D call TRBD2 (6 bases). Trimming removed 5 bases from V and 5 bases from J, with 9 bases in between. The V gene's germline CDR1 is SEHNR and CDR2 FQNEAQ (reference sequence). The CDR3 runs to 12 residues. CDR3 sequence: CASSGGGETQYF. The CDR3 DNA reads as TGTGCCAGCAGCGGTGGGGGGGAGACCCAGTACTTC.

V usage is TRBV7-8 and J usage is TRBJ1-5; D remains ambiguous. Looked up from germline, CDR1 is SGHVS and CDR2 is FQNEAQ. The CDR3 consists of 13 residues. The V gene lost 5 bases and the J gene lost 0 bases, with 5 bases spanning the gap. The CDR3 DNA is TGTGCCAGCAGCCTCATTAGCAATCAGCCCCAGCATTTT. This gives the protein CASSLISNQPQHF.

This clone has a count of ten or more. A junction end diverges from the germline sequence, so it may reflect a read error. The V call is TRBV28, the J call TRBJ1-2; the match to TRBD1 covers 9 bases. The CDR3 extends over 12 amino acids. From germline, CDR1 is MDHEN and CDR2 SYDVKM. CDR3: CASSPGTGSGAF. The CDR3 DNA is TGTGCCAGCAGTCCCGGGACAGGGTCGGGTGCCTTC.

This clone was seen a handful of times. The chain carries TRBV27 and TRBJ1-1; D not certain. V lost 2 bases to trimming and J lost 1 base, with 11 bases between them. The CDR3 contains 15 residues. Germline assignment: CDR1 MNHEY and CDR2 SMNVEV (reference sequence). Written as DNA, the CDR3 is TGTGCCAGCAGTTTAATAGCTCTGCCGAACACTGAAGCTTTCTTT. It codes for CASSLIALPNTEAFF.